This T cell receptor (beta chain) was identified during a study of blood T cell repertoires in COVID-19. In the study overall: Italy, Spain and the United States were the sources of the convalescent and acute COVID-19 samples. Sample material is recorded as cDNA or gDNA derived from T cells, B-cell-depleted T cells, or PBMCs.

TCRdb's table, derived via immunoSEQ multiplex PCR, lists solely in-frame clones and lacks some. Of 210,000 or so clones in the sample, over 75% were seen once. The source material was peripheral blood. The clonotype comes from a human donor in a cohort sampled during active COVID-19.

The CDR3 region is CASSVGRDFTDTQYF. The CDR3 DNA is TGTGCCAGCAGCGTAGGGAGGGACTTCACAGATACGCAGTATTTT. The chain uses TRBV9 and TRBJ2-3, with a possible D match to TRBD2 (6 bases). The V gene's germline CDR1 is SGDLS and CDR2 YYNGEE. V was shortened by 0 bases and J by 2 bases, with 10 bases between the two germline ends. This CDR3 has 15 amino acids.